Sequencing of this TCR beta chain was carried out in a study of beta chain features in type 1 diabetes. Expressed TCRB transcripts were sequenced because the entire RNA isolate underwent reverse transcription. TCRdb's copy holds only in-frame clones and misses some; the assay was immunoSEQ multiplex PCR. The sample carries 350,000 to 450,000 clones, roughly 16% recorded once. Study observations and caveats: A greater similarity of naive, central memory and Treg TCRB repertoires was seen among patients than among healthy donors. There was a moderate but significant shortening of TCRB CDR3s in all four CD4+ subsets of Type 1 diabetes patients.

This clone turned up a few times. Its antigen is unknown. V lost 2 bases, J lost 0 bases, and 14 bases lay in between. From germline, CDR1 is MNHEY and CDR2 SVGAGI. The CDR3 covers 16 residues. The sequenced sample consisted of naive CD4+ T cells from blood. This TCR was sampled from a woman under 30 in good health. This sequence joins TRBV6-5 and TRBJ2-7, with a possible D match to TRBD1 (7 bases). The CDR3 coding sequence is TGTGCCAGCAGTTACGCGGGACAGACAAGCTCCTACGAGCAGTACTTC. This codes for CASSYAGQTSSYEQYF.